Presented here are 15 T cell receptor beta chains from one specimen sequenced in a study of graft-versus-host responses after intestinal transplantation. TCRdb keeps only in-frame clones here, not all; method: immunoSEQ multiplex PCR. The sample shows about 82,000 clones, 91% of them seen only once. The antigens of these receptors remain unknown. The sequenced sample was unstimulated CD4+ T cells sorted from spleen or lymph node cells, obtained before transplant. The receptors were gathered from a human donor who was the organ donor for an intestinal transplant.

The gene calls are TRBV5-1 and TRBJ2-2; no clear D. CDR1 and CDR2 (germline): SGHRS, YFSETQ. The CDR3 has 15 residues. V lost 2 bases and J 2 bases, leaving 10 bases between the germline ends. The CDR3 reads CASSFRGTNTGELFF. CDR3 nucleotides: TGCGCCAGCAGCTTTAGAGGTACAAACACCGGGGAGCTGTTTTTT.

With regard to this clone: Other DNA sequences in this sample translate to the same CDR3. The chain joins TRBV21-1 to TRBJ2-3; the tabulated D call, TRBD2, remains unverified against the DNA. TRBV21-1 is described as a pseudogene. This CDR3 has 18 residues. The CDR3 DNA reads TGTGCCAGCCCGACTAGTGGGAGTCCCTTACCCTCCACAGATACGCAGTATTTT. Its translation is CASPTSGSPLPSTDTQYF.

J is TRBJ2-3 and V is TRBV5-1; the D gene is possibly TRBD2 (6 bases). This CDR3 has 16 residues. Trimming pared 2 bases from V and 6 bases from J, leaving 19 bases between. CDR1 is SGHRS, CDR2 YFSETQ, per germline. The DNA of the CDR3 is TGCGCCAGCAGCTTTGGGGCTGGGGGGTCGGCGGATACGCAGTATTTT. Translation: CASSFGAGGSADTQYF.

The V gene is TRBV7-9, the J gene TRBJ2-3, with TRBD2 identical over 9 bases. There are 17 residues in the CDR3. The germline gives CDR1 SEHNR, CDR2 FQNEAQ (reference sequence). V shed 0 bases and J 2 bases; nucleotides not matched to a gene: 6. The CDR3 DNA is TGTGCCAGCAGCTTAGCCGTGGCGGGGGGGGTCACAGATACGCAGTATTTT. This codes for CASSLAVAGGVTDTQYF.

V is TRBV28 and J is TRBJ2-7; 7 bases map to TRBD1. The germline V gene has CDR1 MDHEN and CDR2 SYDVKM. J lost 5 bases, V lost 3 bases, and 10 bases had no gene match. The CDR3 loop spans 15 amino acids. The CDR3 sequence: CASSFRDRAAHEQYF. The CDR3 DNA reads TGTGCCAGCAGTTTTCGAGACAGGGCAGCCCACGAGCAGTACTTC. The full variable domain, its missing parts supplied by reference TRBV28 and TRBJ2-7, is DVKVTQSSRYLVKRTGEKVFLECVQDMDHENMFWYRQDPGLGLRLIYFSYDVKMKEKGDIPEGYSVSREKKERFSLILESASTNQTSMYLCASSFRDRAAHEQYFGPGTRLTVT.

The chain recombines TRBV5-4 with TRBJ1-1, with a tentative D call TRBD1 (5 bases). V gave up 4 bases and J gave up 1 base, with 8 bases separating them. The germline V gene encodes CDR1 SGHNT and CDR2 YYREEE (reference sequence). The CDR3 spans 13 residues. This chain's CDR3 is CASSVDRNTEAFF. The CDR3, as DNA: TGTGCCAGCAGCGTAGACAGGAACACTGAAGCTTTCTTT. Supplemented by reference TRBV5-4 and TRBJ1-1, the full variable domain reads ETGVTQSPTHLIKTRGQQVTLRCSSQSGHNTVSWYQQALGQGPQFIFQYYREEENGRGNFPPRFSGLQFPNYSSELNVNALELDDSALYLCASSVDRNTEAFFGQGTRLTVV.

The V gene is TRBV6-1, the J gene TRBJ2-5, with D unclear. The CDR3 spans 13 residues. Germline-derived CDR1 and CDR2 are MNHNS and SASEGT. Trimming removed 6 bases at V and 0 bases at J, with 8 bases between. The CDR3 region is CASRAPHQETQYF. The DNA for the CDR3 is TGTGCCAGCAGAGCCCCCCACCAAGAGACCCAGTACTTC.

This clone has a single count. This sequence joins TRBV12-5 and TRBJ1-6; TRBD1 matches at 12 bases. The CDR3 extends over 14 amino acids. Trimming at V came to 5 bases and at J to 10 bases, leaving 3 bases not matched to a gene. The germline CDR1 and CDR2 sequences are LGHNT and FRNRAP. CDR3 protein: CASGRDRGQSPLHF. In nucleotides, the CDR3 is TGTGCTAGTGGTAGGGACAGGGGGCAGTCACCCCTCCACTTT. The full variable domain, in which reference TRBV12-5 and TRBJ1-6 provide the parts outside the CDR3, is DARVTQTPRHKVTEMGQEVTMRCQPILGHNTVFWYRQTMMQGLELLAYFRNRAPLDDSGMPKDRFSAEMPDATLATLKIQPSEPRDSAVYFCASGRDRGQSPLHFGNGTRLTVT.

This clone was recorded only once. The V gene is TRBV2, the J gene TRBJ1-4; 8 nucleotides line up with TRBD1. Germline assignment: CDR1 SNHLY and CDR2 FYNNEI. The CDR3 runs 14 residues. The V gene end was trimmed by 6 bases and the J gene end by 6 bases; junction bases not matched to a gene: 6. The CDR3 is CASSLRGQDEKLFF. CDR3 in DNA: TGTGCCAGCAGCCTCAGGGGGCAAGATGAAAAACTGTTTTTT.

V and J are TRBV27 and TRBJ2-5, with TRBD2 identical over 9 bases. V shed 4 bases and J 5 bases; nucleotides not matched to a gene: 17. Germline CDR1 and CDR2: MNHEY and SMNVEV (reference sequence). The CDR3 has 18 residues. The CDR3 nucleotides are TGTGCCAGCAGTTCCGGAGCGGGGGGCCCCCGAACCCGGGAGACCCAGTACTTC. Protein sequence: CASSSGAGGPRTRETQYF.

The chain is built from TRBV2 and TRBJ1-5; possibly TRBD1 for D (6 bases). CDR3 length equals 13 residues. V gave up 4 bases and J gave up 6 bases, with 10 bases separating them. Germline V gene lookup returns CDR1 SNHLY and CDR2 FYNNEI. In DNA, the CDR3 is TGTGCCAGCAGTGTAGGGGGTGGTCAGCCCCAGCATTTT. It specifies CASSVGGGQPQHF.

V is TRBV28 and J is TRBJ2-3; 10 bases are shared with TRBD1. The trim removed 2 bases at V and 5 bases at J, leaving 4 bases unmatched. This CDR3 comprises 15 residues. CDR1 MDHEN and CDR2 SYDVKM come from the germline V gene. CDR3 DNA sequence: TGTGCCAGCAGTTTACCGACAGGGGGCTTAGATACGCAGTATTTT. Amino acid sequence: CASSLPTGGLDTQYF.

The chain recombines TRBV6-1 with TRBJ1-5; 8 bases align to TRBD1. Trimming at V came to 6 bases and at J to 4 bases, leaving 5 bases not matched to a gene. The germline gives CDR1 MNHNS, CDR2 SASEGT. The CDR3 extends over 14 amino acids. CDR3 sequence reads: CASRDRERNQPQHF. Written as DNA, the CDR3 is TGTGCCAGCAGGGACAGGGAAAGAAATCAGCCCCAGCATTTT.

The CDR3 protein is CASSERSEYEQYF. The CDR3 DNA sequence: TGTGCCAGCAGTGAAAGATCGGAGTACGAGCAGTACTTC. The chain combines TRBV6-1 with TRBJ2-7; no firm D call. Per the germline V gene, CDR1 is MNHNS and CDR2 is SASEGT. This CDR3 comprises 13 residues. V dropped 2 bases and J dropped 4 bases, with 9 bases sitting between them.

The rearrangement joins TRBV7-3 to TRBJ2-2, with D perhaps TRBD2 (5 bases). The CDR3 spans 14 residues. Germline V gene data show CDR1 as SGHTA and CDR2 as FQGTGA. Trimming removed 5 bases at V and 7 bases at J, with 14 bases between. The CDR3 sequence is CASSPPGVNGELFF. As DNA, the CDR3 is TGTGCCAGCAGCCCCCCCGGGGTCAACGGGGAGCTGTTTTTT.